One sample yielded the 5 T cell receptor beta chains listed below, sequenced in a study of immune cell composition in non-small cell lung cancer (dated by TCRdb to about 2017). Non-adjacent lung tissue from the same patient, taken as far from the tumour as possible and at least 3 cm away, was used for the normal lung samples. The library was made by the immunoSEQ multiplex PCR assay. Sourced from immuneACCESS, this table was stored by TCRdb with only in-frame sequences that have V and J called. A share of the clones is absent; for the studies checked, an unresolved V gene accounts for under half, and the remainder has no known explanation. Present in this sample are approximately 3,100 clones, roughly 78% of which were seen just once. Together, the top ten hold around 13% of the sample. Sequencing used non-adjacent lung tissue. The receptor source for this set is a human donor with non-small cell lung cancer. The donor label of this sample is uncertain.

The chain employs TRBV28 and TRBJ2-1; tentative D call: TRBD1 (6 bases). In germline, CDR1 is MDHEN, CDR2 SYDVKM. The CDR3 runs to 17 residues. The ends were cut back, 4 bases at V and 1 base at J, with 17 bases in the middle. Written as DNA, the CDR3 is TGTGCCAGCAGTTCTCCAGGGGATTATATATCCTACAATGAGCAGTTCTTC. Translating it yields CASSSPGDYISYNEQFF.

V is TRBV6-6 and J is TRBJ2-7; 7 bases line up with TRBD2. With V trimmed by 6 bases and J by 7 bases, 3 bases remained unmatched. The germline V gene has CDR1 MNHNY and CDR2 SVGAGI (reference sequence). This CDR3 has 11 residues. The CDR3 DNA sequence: TGTGCCAGCAGGACAGCGGGGGAGCAGTACTTC. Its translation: CASRTAGEQYF.

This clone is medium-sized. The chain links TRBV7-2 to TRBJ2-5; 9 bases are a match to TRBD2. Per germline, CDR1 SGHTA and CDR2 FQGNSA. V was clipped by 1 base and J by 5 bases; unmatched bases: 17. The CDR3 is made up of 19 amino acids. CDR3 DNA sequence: TGTGCCAGCAGCTTAGAGGTCTTCGCGGCGGGAGGGCCCCGGGAGACCCAGTACTTC. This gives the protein CASSLEVFAAGGPRETQYF. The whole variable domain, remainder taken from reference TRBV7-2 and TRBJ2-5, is GAGVSQSPSNKVTEKGKDVELRCDPISGHTALYWYRQSLGQGLEFLIYFQGNSAPDKSGLPSDRFSAERTGGSVSTLTIQRTQQEDSAVYLCASSLEVFAAGGPRETQYFGPGTRLLVL.

The CDR3 coding sequence is TGTGCCACCAGCAATACGGTTGGAGCCTACGAGCAGTACTTC. Translated, it gives CATSNTVGAYEQYF. The chain links TRBV15 to TRBJ2-7, with D unresolved. Trimming removed 4 bases from V and 2 bases from J, with 12 bases in between. This CDR3 comprises 14 residues. CDR1 and CDR2 (germline): LNHNV, YYDKDF (reference sequence).

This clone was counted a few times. CDR3 in amino acids: CASSRTGGYTF. CDR3 nucleotides: TGTGCCAGCTCCCGGACTGGTGGCTACACCTTC. V and J are TRBV25-1 and TRBJ1-2; D ambiguous. Deletions cut 8 bases from V and 7 bases from J, with 11 bases between. The CDR3 has 11 amino acids. Germline V CDR1 and CDR2: MGHDK, SYGVNS.